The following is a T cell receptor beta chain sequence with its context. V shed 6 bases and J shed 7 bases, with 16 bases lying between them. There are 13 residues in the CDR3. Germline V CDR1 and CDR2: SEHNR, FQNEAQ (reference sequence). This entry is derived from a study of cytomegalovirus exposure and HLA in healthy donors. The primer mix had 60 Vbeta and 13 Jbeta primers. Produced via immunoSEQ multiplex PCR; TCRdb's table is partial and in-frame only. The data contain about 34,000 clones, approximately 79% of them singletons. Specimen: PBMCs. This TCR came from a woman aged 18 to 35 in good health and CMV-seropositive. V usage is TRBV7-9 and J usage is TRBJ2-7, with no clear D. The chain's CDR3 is CASSPPAGYEQYF. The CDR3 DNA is TGTGCCAGCAGTCCGCCGGCAGGATATGAGCAGTACTTC.